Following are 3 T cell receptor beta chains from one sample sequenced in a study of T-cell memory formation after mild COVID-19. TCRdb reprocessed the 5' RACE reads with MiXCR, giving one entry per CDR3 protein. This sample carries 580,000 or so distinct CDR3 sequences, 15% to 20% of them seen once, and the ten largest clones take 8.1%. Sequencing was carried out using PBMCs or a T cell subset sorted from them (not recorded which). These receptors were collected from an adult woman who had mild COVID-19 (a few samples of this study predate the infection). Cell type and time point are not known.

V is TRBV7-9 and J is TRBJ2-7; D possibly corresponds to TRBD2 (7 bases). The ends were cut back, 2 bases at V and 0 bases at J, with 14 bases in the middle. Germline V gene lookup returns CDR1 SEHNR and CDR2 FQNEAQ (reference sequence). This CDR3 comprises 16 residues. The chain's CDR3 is CASSLWGGLSSYEQYF. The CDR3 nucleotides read TGTGCCAGCAGCTTATGGGGGGGCCTTAGCTCCTACGAGCAGTACTTC.

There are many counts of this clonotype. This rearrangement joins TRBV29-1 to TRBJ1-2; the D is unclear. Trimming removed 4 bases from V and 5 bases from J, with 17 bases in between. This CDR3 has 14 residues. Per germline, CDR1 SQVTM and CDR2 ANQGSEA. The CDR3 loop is CSVVSPFNGYGYTF. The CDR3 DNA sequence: TGCAGCGTTGTTAGCCCCTTCAACGGGTATGGCTACACCTTC.

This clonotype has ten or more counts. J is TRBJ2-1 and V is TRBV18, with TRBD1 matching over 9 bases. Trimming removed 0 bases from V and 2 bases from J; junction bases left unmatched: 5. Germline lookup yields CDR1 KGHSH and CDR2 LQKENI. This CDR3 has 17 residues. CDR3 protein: CASSPPQGTGTYNEQFF. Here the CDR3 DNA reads TGTGCCAGCTCACCACCTCAGGGGACAGGGACCTACAATGAGCAGTTCTTC.